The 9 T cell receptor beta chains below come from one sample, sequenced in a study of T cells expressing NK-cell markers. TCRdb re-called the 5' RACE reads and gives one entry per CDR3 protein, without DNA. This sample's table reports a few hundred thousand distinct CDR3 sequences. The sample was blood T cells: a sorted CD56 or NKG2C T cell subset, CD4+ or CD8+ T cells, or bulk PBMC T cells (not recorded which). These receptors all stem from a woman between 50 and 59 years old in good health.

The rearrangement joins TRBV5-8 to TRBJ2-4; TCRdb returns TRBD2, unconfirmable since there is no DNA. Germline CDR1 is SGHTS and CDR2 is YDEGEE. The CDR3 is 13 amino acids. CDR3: CASRRDFGGIQYF.

CDR3 amino acids: CASSYRVEYEQYF. The chain employs TRBV5-1 and TRBJ2-7; lacking DNA, the TRBD1 call made by TCRdb goes unchecked. The CDR3 spans 13 residues. Germline V gene lookup returns CDR1 SGHRS and CDR2 YFSETQ. Complete variable domain (other parts from reference TRBV5-1 and TRBJ2-7): KAGVTQTPRYLIKTRGQQVTLSCSPISGHRSVSWYQQTPGQGLQFLFEYFSETQRNKGNFPGRFSGRQFSNSRSEMNVSTLELGDSALYLCASSYRVEYEQYFGPGTRLTVT.

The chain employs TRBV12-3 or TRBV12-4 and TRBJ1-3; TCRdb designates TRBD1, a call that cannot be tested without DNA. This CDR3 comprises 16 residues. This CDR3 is CASSPTGSVAGNTIYF.

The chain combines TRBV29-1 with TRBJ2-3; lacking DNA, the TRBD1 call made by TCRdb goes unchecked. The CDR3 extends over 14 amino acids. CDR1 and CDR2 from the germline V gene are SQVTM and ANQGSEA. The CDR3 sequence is CSVCQTVTSDTQYF.

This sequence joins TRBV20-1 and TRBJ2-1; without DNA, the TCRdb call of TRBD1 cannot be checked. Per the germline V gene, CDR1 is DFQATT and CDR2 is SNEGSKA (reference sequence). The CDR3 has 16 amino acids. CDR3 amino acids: CSAPKLGGSSYNEQFF.

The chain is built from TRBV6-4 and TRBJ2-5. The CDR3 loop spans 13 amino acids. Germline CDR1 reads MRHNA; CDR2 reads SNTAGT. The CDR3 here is CASSVGYGETQYF.

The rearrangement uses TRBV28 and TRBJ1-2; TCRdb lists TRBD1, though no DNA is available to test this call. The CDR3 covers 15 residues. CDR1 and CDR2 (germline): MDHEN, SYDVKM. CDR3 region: CASSILKGENQGYTF.

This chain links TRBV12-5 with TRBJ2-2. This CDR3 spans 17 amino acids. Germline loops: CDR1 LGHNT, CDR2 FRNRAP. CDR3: CASGLWRHLGSTGELFF.

The chain's CDR3 is CASSPRLAGLEQYF. V is TRBV9 and J is TRBJ2-7; no DNA is available, so the TRBD2 call from TCRdb remains unchecked. Per the germline V gene, CDR1 is SGDLS and CDR2 is YYNGEE. CDR3 length: 14 amino acids. Using reference TRBV9 and TRBJ2-7 for the parts outside the CDR3, the full variable domain is DSGVTQTPKHLITATGQRVTLRCSPRSGDLSVYWYQQSLDQGLQFLIQYYNGEERAKGNILERFSAQQFPDLHSELNLSSLELGDSALYFCASSPRLAGLEQYFGPGTRLTVT.